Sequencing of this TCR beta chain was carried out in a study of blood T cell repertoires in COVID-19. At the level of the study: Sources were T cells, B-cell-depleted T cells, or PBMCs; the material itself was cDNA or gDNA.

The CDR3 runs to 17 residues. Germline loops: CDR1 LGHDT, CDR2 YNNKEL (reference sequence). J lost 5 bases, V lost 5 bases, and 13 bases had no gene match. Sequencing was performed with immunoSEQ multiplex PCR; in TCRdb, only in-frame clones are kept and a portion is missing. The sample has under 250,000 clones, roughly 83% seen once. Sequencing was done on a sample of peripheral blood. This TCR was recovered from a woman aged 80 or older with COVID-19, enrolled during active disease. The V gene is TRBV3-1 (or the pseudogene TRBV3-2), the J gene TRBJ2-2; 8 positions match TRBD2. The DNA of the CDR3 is TGTGCCAGCAGCGATGCCCAGCGGGGGCCCATTACCGGGGAGCTGTTTTTT. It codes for CASSDAQRGPITGELFF.